Following are 29 T cell receptor beta chains from one sample sequenced in a study of CD8 T cells in Susac syndrome. Random hexamers were used to reverse transcribe an amount of about 0.5 to 1 ug RNA. One entry per CDR3 protein results from TCRdb running MiXCR on the immunoSEQ multiplex PCR reads. The repertoire holds about 160,000 distinct CDR3 sequences, with about 91% as singletons. The sequenced sample was CD4+ T cells from PBMCs. Receptors originate from a human donor in good health.

This clonotype came up a few times. The chain employs TRBV20-1 and TRBJ1-2, with D unresolved. The CDR3 loop spans 12 amino acids. CDR1 and CDR2 (germline): DFQATT, SNEGSKA (reference sequence). Trimming shortened V by 3 bases and J by 3 bases, and 8 bases separated the two germline ends. The CDR3 coding sequence is TGCAGTGCTAGGAACCGGGACTATGGCTACACCTTC. The encoded protein is CSARNRDYGYTF.

This rearrangement joins TRBV6-2 or TRBV6-3 to TRBJ2-5; D not certain. The CDR3 has 12 residues. The V gene's germline CDR1 is MNHEY and CDR2 SVGEGT. Trimming removed 4 bases at V and 2 bases at J, with 5 bases between. CDR3 coding DNA: TGTGCCAGCAGTTGGCTTCAAGAGACCCAGTACTTC. It translates to CASSWLQETQYF.

This chain links TRBV6-2 or TRBV6-3 with TRBJ2-3; D gene unclear. V lost 1 base to trimming and J lost 0 bases, with 8 bases between them. The CDR3 consists of 15 residues. Germline loops: CDR1 MNHEY, CDR2 SVGEGT. The CDR3 DNA is TGTGCCAGCAGTTACTACATCCCTAGCACAGATACGCAGTATTTT. It translates to CASSYYIPSTDTQYF.

The genes are TRBV4-3 and TRBJ2-7, with D hard to call. The CDR3 is made up of 14 amino acids. Germline V gene lookup returns CDR1 LGHNA and CDR2 YSLEER. The germline V and J ends were trimmed by 0 bases and 8 bases, with 14 bases remaining between them. The CDR3 reads CASSQEPERSQQYF. CDR3 DNA sequence: TGCGCCAGCAGCCAAGAGCCCGAAAGGTCTCAGCAGTACTTC.

The genes are TRBV20-1 and TRBJ1-5; D ambiguous. Per germline, CDR1 DFQATT and CDR2 SNEGSKA (reference sequence). V was trimmed by 2 bases and J by 4 bases, leaving 6 bases between them. The CDR3 sequence is 12 residues long. The CDR3 bases are TGCAGTGCTAGACCCTTTAATCAGCCCCAGCATTTT. It codes for CSARPFNQPQHF.

The chain employs TRBV20-1 and TRBJ1-2; 9 bases align to TRBD1. V was clipped by 3 bases and J by 3 bases; unmatched bases: 5. Germline CDR1 and CDR2: DFQATT and SNEGSKA (reference sequence). CDR3 size: 14 residues. CDR3 nucleotides: TGCAGTGCTAGGGACAGGGGCCGCGACTATGGCTACACCTTC. As protein: CSARDRGRDYGYTF.

CDR3 in DNA: TGCGCCAGCAGCTTGACAGCTCTAATTGAAAAACTGTTTTTT. Its protein is CASSLTALIEKLFF. The chain carries TRBV5-1 and TRBJ1-4; D gene unclear. CDR1 and CDR2 (germline): SGHRS, YFSETQ. Trimming pared 1 base from V and 7 bases from J, leaving 11 bases between. CDR3 length equals 14 residues.

This sequence joins TRBV7-9 and TRBJ1-2; possibly TRBD1 for D (6 bases). The CDR3 is 13 amino acids. Germline V CDR1 and CDR2: SEHNR, FQNEAQ (reference sequence). V gave up 3 bases and J gave up 8 bases, with 13 bases separating them. The CDR3 region has the DNA TGTGCCAGCAGCTTTGCGGGGGCGTGGGGCTACACCTTC. Its translation is CASSFAGAWGYTF. The full variable domain, completed using reference TRBV7-9 and TRBJ1-2, is DTGVSQNPRHKITKRGQNVTFRCDPISEHNRLYWYRQTLGQGPEFLTYFQNEAQLEKSRLLSDRFSAERPKGSFSTLEIQRTEQGDSAMYLCASSFAGAWGYTFGSGTRLTVV.

The chain links TRBV9 to TRBJ2-5; 7 nucleotides agree with TRBD1. There are 13 residues in the CDR3. Per the germline V gene, CDR1 is SGDLS and CDR2 is YYNGEE. J gave up 4 bases and V 5 bases, and 5 bases lay outside the gene matches. CDR3 DNA sequence: TGTGCCAGCAGTCCGGGACAGAGAGAGACCCAGTACTTC. Its protein product is CASSPGQRETQYF. The entire variable domain, with the rest obtained from reference TRBV9 and TRBJ2-5, is as follows: DSGVTQTPKHLITATGQRVTLRCSPRSGDLSVYWYQQSLDQGLQFLIQYYNGEERAKGNILERFSAQQFPDLHSELNLSSLELGDSALYFCASSPGQRETQYFGPGTRLLVL.

The chain combines TRBV7-2 with TRBJ1-2; D possibly corresponds to TRBD1 (5 bases). The germline V gene has CDR1 SGHTA and CDR2 FQGNSA. CDR3 size: 13 residues. V was trimmed by 4 bases and J by 7 bases, leaving 13 bases between them. CDR3 sequence reads: CASSWDGAGGYTF. CDR3 sequence (DNA): TGTGCCAGCAGCTGGGATGGGGCAGGTGGCTACACCTTC.

The chain combines TRBV29-1 with TRBJ1-5, with 7 bases aligning to TRBD1. V lost 6 bases and J lost 4; bases outside the gene matches: 3. Germline V CDR1 and CDR2: SQVTM, ANQGSEA. The CDR3 is 12 amino acids. DNA for the CDR3: TGCAGCGTAGGGACAGAAAATCAGCCCCAGCATTTT. Encoded protein: CSVGTENQPQHF. Full variable domain (rest looked up from reference TRBV29-1 and TRBJ1-5): SAVISQKPSRDICQRGTSLTIQCQVDSQVTMMFWYRQQPGQSLTLIATANQGSEATYESGFVIDKFPISRPNLTFSTLTVSNMSPEDSSIYLCSVGTENQPQHFGDGTRLSIL.

The chain recombines TRBV5-1 with TRBJ2-5; D is unclear. V dropped 0 bases and J dropped 3 bases, with 9 bases sitting between them. Germline CDR1 is SGHRS and CDR2 is YFSETQ. The CDR3 sequence is 14 residues long. The CDR3 nucleotides read TGCGCCAGCAGCTTGGCCTCAAGGGAAGAGACCCAGTACTTC. Translating gives CASSLASREETQYF. Full variable domain (missing parts from reference TRBV5-1 and TRBJ2-5): KAGVTQTPRYLIKTRGQQVTLSCSPISGHRSVSWYQQTPGQGLQFLFEYFSETQRNKGNFPGRFSGRQFSNSRSEMNVSTLELGDSALYLCASSLASREETQYFGPGTRLLVL.

The chain carries TRBV5-1 and TRBJ1-2; 8 bases agree with TRBD1. The V and J ends lost 0 bases and 6 bases, in that order; junction bases with no gene match: 10. CDR1 is SGHRS, CDR2 YFSETQ, per germline. The CDR3 length is 16 residues. The CDR3 region has the DNA TGCGCCAGCAGCTTGGAAGGACAGGGCGCAGCGGATGGCTACACCTTC. Protein product: CASSLEGQGAADGYTF.

V and J are TRBV2 and TRBJ2-1, with TRBD2 identical over 11 bases. The CDR3 is 14 amino acids. Germline V gene data show CDR1 as SNHLY and CDR2 as FYNNEI. J was trimmed by 7 bases and V by 5 bases; bases with no gene match: 4. The CDR3: CASSLTSGENEQFF. CDR3 nucleotide sequence: TGTGCCAGCAGTCTGACTAGCGGGGAAAATGAGCAGTTCTTC.

This clonotype was counted once. The V gene is TRBV12-3 or TRBV12-4, the J gene TRBJ1-5; the D gene is possibly TRBD1 (6 bases). The length of the CDR3 is 15 residues. Trimming shortened V by 3 bases and J by 1 base, and 10 bases separated the two germline ends. The CDR3 DNA follows: TGTGCCAGCAGTTTGAGGACAGCAAGCAATCAGCCCCAGCATTTT. It specifies CASSLRTASNQPQHF.

The chain is built from TRBV14 and TRBJ2-2; D gene unclear. The CDR3 loop spans 11 amino acids. From germline, CDR1 is SGHDN and CDR2 FVKESK. V was clipped by 7 bases and J by 7 bases, with 7 bases between them. In DNA form, the CDR3 reads TGTGCCAGCACGGGTCGCGGGGAGCTGTTTTTT. Residues: CASTGRGELFF.

This chain links TRBV12-5 with TRBJ1-4; possible D gene TRBD1, 5 bases. The CDR3 loop spans 12 amino acids. The V gene's germline CDR1 is LGHNT and CDR2 FRNRAP. V lost 1 base, J lost 14 bases, and 11 bases lay in between. In DNA, the CDR3 is TGTGCTAGTGGTTTGGAGACAGCCTACCTGTTTTTT. This encodes CASGLETAYLFF.

The V gene is TRBV29-1, the J gene TRBJ2-3; D might be TRBD1 (6 bases). This CDR3 is built from 13 residues. Germline assignment: CDR1 SQVTM and CDR2 ANQGSEA. The V gene lost 6 bases and the J gene lost 1 base, with 11 bases spanning the gap. The CDR3 is CSVLDSRTDTQYF. The CDR3 DNA follows: TGCAGCGTACTGGACAGCCGCACAGATACGCAGTATTTT.

The rearrangement joins TRBV5-1 to TRBJ2-7; D gene unclear. V gave up 3 bases and J gave up 6 bases, with 10 bases separating them. The CDR3 spans 12 residues. Germline CDR1 and CDR2: SGHRS and YFSETQ. The chain's CDR3 is CASSSPLGEQYF. The CDR3 nucleotides are TGCGCCAGCAGCTCCCCCCTCGGCGAGCAGTACTTC.

V is TRBV18 and J is TRBJ2-3, with 8 bases matching TRBD1. Losses at the gene ends were 4 bases for V and 1 base for J; bases not matched to a gene: 16. CDR1 KGHSH and CDR2 LQKENI come from the germline V gene. The CDR3 is 19 amino acids. As DNA, the CDR3 is TGTGCCAGCTCACGCCCTTTGAGGACAGGGATCCCCCGCACAGATACGCAGTATTTT. As protein: CASSRPLRTGIPRTDTQYF. The full variable domain, its missing parts supplied by reference TRBV18 and TRBJ2-3, is NAGVMQNPRHLVRRRGQEARLRCSPMKGHSHVYWYRQLPEEGLKFMVYLQKENIIDESGMPKERFSAEFPKEGPSILRIQQVVRGDSAAYFCASSRPLRTGIPRTDTQYFGPGTRLTVL.

The V call is TRBV20-1, the J call TRBJ2-7, with 11 bases that match TRBD2. Germline-derived CDR1 and CDR2 are DFQATT and SNEGSKA (reference sequence). Trimming removed 3 bases from V and 3 bases from J; junction bases left unmatched: 7. The CDR3 is 15 residues long. The DNA of the CDR3 is TGCAGTGCTAGCTCCCTAGCGGGAGGAAACTACGAGCAGTACTTC. This codes for CSASSLAGGNYEQYF.

The J gene is TRBJ2-2, the V gene TRBV30, with D perhaps TRBD1 (6 bases). The germline gives CDR1 GTSNPN, CDR2 SVGIG (reference sequence). The CDR3 is 13 amino acids. V lost 0 bases and J 6 bases, leaving 8 bases between the germline ends. CDR3 in amino acids: CAWSVGGAGELFF. The DNA for the CDR3 is TGTGCCTGGAGTGTAGGGGGAGCCGGGGAGCTGTTTTTT.

The chain employs TRBV11-2 and TRBJ2-7; TRBD1 matches at 7 bases. There are 15 residues in the CDR3. The germline V gene encodes CDR1 SGHAT and CDR2 FQNNGV. V was pared by 0 bases and J by 2 bases, with 4 bases of the junction left unmatched. CDR3 region: CASSLDSGTAYEQYF. CDR3 nucleotide sequence: TGTGCCAGCAGCTTAGATAGTGGGACAGCCTACGAGCAGTACTTC.

The chain employs TRBV6-5 and TRBJ2-2, with a weak D call TRBD1 (6 bases). V lost 6 bases, J lost 6 bases, and 11 bases lay in between. The length of the CDR3 is 13 residues. Looked up from germline, CDR1 is MNHEY and CDR2 is SVGAGI. The CDR3 is CASSPGVAGELFF. CDR3 bases: TGTGCCAGCAGCCCAGGGGTAGCCGGGGAGCTGTTTTTT.

V usage is TRBV29-1 and J usage is TRBJ1-5; D not resolved. V shed 4 bases and J shed 4 bases, with 17 bases lying between them. Germline V gene lookup returns CDR1 SQVTM and CDR2 ANQGSEA. The CDR3 is 15 amino acids. CDR3 sequence reads: CSVVFGPDRNQPQHF. CDR3 sequence (DNA): TGCAGCGTTGTATTTGGCCCAGATCGAAATCAGCCCCAGCATTTT.

In its sample, this clonotype was seen once. The V call is TRBV20-1, the J call TRBJ2-5; D is possibly TRBD2 (5 bases). V lost 6 bases, J lost 2 bases, and 13 bases lay in between. CDR3 length equals 13 residues. Germline V gene lookup returns CDR1 DFQATT and CDR2 SNEGSKA (reference sequence). CDR3 bases: TGCAGTGCCCTAGCTCCTGATCAAGAGACCCAGTACTTC. Its translation is CSALAPDQETQYF.

V and J are TRBV6-5 and TRBJ2-5; 9 bases match TRBD2. Germline V lookup: CDR1 MNHEY, CDR2 SVGAGI. Trimming at V came to 8 bases and at J to 3 bases, leaving 7 bases not matched to a gene. The CDR3 sequence is 14 residues long. DNA of the CDR3: TGTGCCAGCGGCCGGGCTAGCGGGGAAGAGACCCAGTACTTC. This codes for CASGRASGEETQYF.

This chain uses TRBV6-1 with TRBJ2-1, with TRBD2 identical over 12 bases. Germline lookup yields CDR1 MNHNS and CDR2 SASEGT. The CDR3 extends over 17 amino acids. Trimming at V came to 6 bases and at J to 6 bases, leaving 12 bases not matched to a gene. CDR3 residues: CASRGTSGHPPGNEQFF. For the CDR3, the DNA is TGTGCCAGCAGGGGGACTAGCGGGCATCCCCCCGGCAATGAGCAGTTCTTC.

The V gene is TRBV11-2, the J gene TRBJ2-3; D remains ambiguous. V was shortened by 9 bases and J by 1 base, with 14 bases between the two germline ends. This CDR3 comprises 14 residues. Germline V gene sequence: CDR1 SGHAT, CDR2 FQNNGV. The CDR3 reads CASRRLAGTDTQYF. The CDR3 DNA sequence: TGTGCCAGTCGTCGTCTGGCAGGCACAGATACGCAGTATTTT. The full variable domain, completed using reference TRBV11-2 and TRBJ2-3, is EAGVAQSPRYKIIEKRQSVAFWCNPISGHATLYWYQQILGQGPKLLIQFQNNGVVDDSQLPKDRFSAERLKGVDSTLKIQPAKLEDSAVYLCASRRLAGTDTQYFGPGTRLTVL.